This passage covers 27 T cell receptor beta chains from one sample sequenced in a study of blood T cell repertoires in COVID-19. The protocol was immunoSEQ multiplex PCR, while the TCRdb copy is restricted to in-frame clones and leaves out a portion. Here the sample spans roughly 150,000 clones, roughly 85% being singletons. Source material: peripheral blood. The receptors were sampled from an older woman with COVID-19, enrolled during active disease.

This chain joins TRBV5-5 and TRBJ2-7; 9 bases align to TRBD1. The CDR3 is 15 residues long. Germline assignment: CDR1 SGHKS and CDR2 YYEKEE (reference sequence). Trimming took 4 bases from V and 3 from J; bases not matched to a gene: 8. CDR3 sequence reads: CASSPTGGVLYEQYF. The DNA of the CDR3 is TGTGCCAGCAGCCCTACAGGGGGCGTTCTCTACGAGCAGTACTTC.

V is TRBV6-5 and J is TRBJ1-1, with 7 bases that match TRBD1. V lost 6 bases to trimming and J lost 2 bases; unmatched junction nucleotides: 3. The CDR3 covers 13 residues. Germline V gene sequence: CDR1 MNHEY, CDR2 SVGAGI. The CDR3 DNA reads TGTGCCAGCAGAGGGACAGCCAACACTGAAGCTTTCTTT. Translating it yields CASRGTANTEAFF.

This chain uses TRBV5-5 with TRBJ2-1; 7 bases map to TRBD1. The germline V gene has CDR1 SGHKS and CDR2 YYEKEE (reference sequence). This CDR3 has 14 residues. The V and J ends lost 2 bases and 6 bases, in that order; junction bases with no gene match: 5. The CDR3 DNA reads TGTGCCAGCAGCTTCCAGGGGGTGGGCAATGAGCAGTTCTTC. Protein product: CASSFQGVGNEQFF.

The chain uses TRBV12-3 or TRBV12-4 and TRBJ2-7, with D unresolved. The CDR3 is made up of 12 amino acids. Trimming left V 6 bases short and J 5 bases short, with 11 bases between. In DNA form, the CDR3 reads TGTGCCAGCAGCACACCGCCCCACGAGCAGTACTTC. It encodes CASSTPPHEQYF.

The chain recombines TRBV7-8 with TRBJ1-5; 7 bases line up with TRBD1. The CDR3 runs 16 residues. J gave up 7 bases and V 5 bases, and 14 bases lay outside the gene matches. Germline V gene lookup returns CDR1 SGHVS and CDR2 FQNEAQ. The CDR3 nucleotides are TGTGCCAGCAGCCGGGCAAGACAGGGATACAGACAGCCCCAGCATTTT. It is translated as CASSRARQGYRQPQHF.

CDR3 in DNA: TGTGCCAGCTCACCAGGTCGCGGAAATGTCCATGAGCAGTTCTTC. This codes for CASSPGRGNVHEQFF. The V and J genes are TRBV18 and TRBJ2-1; D is unresolved. This CDR3 comprises 15 residues. Trimming removed 2 bases from V and 8 bases from J, with 16 bases in between. The V gene's germline CDR1 is KGHSH and CDR2 LQKENI.

This chain links TRBV19 with TRBJ1-5; the match to TRBD1 covers 8 bases. Germline assignment: CDR1 LNHDA and CDR2 SQIVND (reference sequence). V lost 5 bases and J lost 0; bases outside the gene matches: 6. CDR3 length: 16 amino acids. The CDR3 nucleotides are TGTGCCAGTAGTCTAAGGACAGGGAGTAGCAATCAGCCCCAGCATTTT. Translated, it gives CASSLRTGSSNQPQHF. Full variable domain (remainder filled in from reference TRBV19 and TRBJ1-5): DGGITQSPKYLFRKEGQNVTLSCEQNLNHDAMYWYRQDPGQGLRLIYYSQIVNDFQKGDIAEGYSVSREKKESFPLTVTSAQKNPTAFYLCASSLRTGSSNQPQHFGDGTRLSIL.

This sequence joins TRBV7-6 and TRBJ1-1; no reliable D call. In germline, CDR1 is SGHVS, CDR2 FNYEAQ. This CDR3 comprises 16 residues. The V gene lost 4 bases and the J gene lost 0 bases, with 15 bases spanning the gap. CDR3 nucleotide sequence: TGTGCCAGCAGCTCCCGGGTCTCAAGTTTGAACACTGAAGCTTTCTTT. Residues: CASSSRVSSLNTEAFF.

The V and J genes are TRBV11-2 and TRBJ2-1; 7 positions match TRBD2. The CDR3 has 15 residues. With V trimmed by 5 bases and J by 12 bases, 16 bases remained unmatched. Germline lookup yields CDR1 SGHAT and CDR2 FQNNGV. The CDR3 DNA sequence: TGTGCCAGCAGCATGCCCCCTAGCGGCTACGGGGGGCAGTTCTTC. The encoded protein is CASSMPPSGYGGQFF.

The chain employs TRBV11-2 and TRBJ1-1; no clear D. Germline V gene data show CDR1 as SGHAT and CDR2 as FQNNGV. The CDR3 contains 16 residues. V gave up 0 bases and J gave up 5 bases, with 16 bases separating them. CDR3 nucleotides: TGTGCCAGCAGCTTAGAGATCGGGTGGGGAGGAACTGAAGCTTTCTTT. This encodes CASSLEIGWGGTEAFF.

The V gene is TRBV14, the J gene TRBJ1-6; no firm D call. The germline V and J ends were trimmed by 4 bases and 8 bases, with 27 bases remaining between them. From germline, CDR1 is SGHDN and CDR2 FVKESK. The CDR3 totals 19 residues. CDR3 amino acids: CASSRSLLRMTAGDSPLHF. As DNA, the CDR3 is TGTGCCAGCAGCCGTTCCCTCCTCCGGATGACGGCGGGAGATTCACCCCTCCACTTT. Using reference TRBV14 and TRBJ1-6 for the parts outside the CDR3, the full variable domain is EAGVTQFPSHSVIEKGQTVTLRCDPISGHDNLYWYRRVMGKEIKFLLHFVKESKQDESGMPNNRFLAERTGGTYSTLKVQPAELEDSGVYFCASSRSLLRMTAGDSPLHFGNGTRLTVT.

The gene calls are TRBV25-1 and TRBJ1-2; the D gene is possibly TRBD1 (5 bases). CDR3 length: 14 amino acids. Per the germline V gene, CDR1 is MGHDK and CDR2 is SYGVNS. V lost 0 bases, J lost 4 bases, and 9 bases lay in between. The CDR3 coding sequence is TGTGCCAGCAGTGAATATTCGACAGCCTATGGCTACACCTTC. As protein: CASSEYSTAYGYTF.

This chain connects TRBV14 to TRBJ2-2, with TRBD1 matching over 7 bases. CDR1 SGHDN and CDR2 FVKESK come from the germline V gene. V lost 4 bases and J lost 4; bases outside the gene matches: 9. The CDR3 runs 16 residues. The CDR3 reads CASSRATGTGTGELFF. The CDR3 bases are TGTGCCAGCAGCCGGGCGACAGGGACCGGCACCGGGGAGCTGTTTTTT.

V gene TRBV24-1 combines with J gene TRBJ2-1; TRBD2 matches 7 bases. CDR3 length equals 15 residues. With V trimmed by 4 bases and J by 12 bases, 14 bases remained unmatched. Germline V gene lookup returns CDR1 KGHDR and CDR2 SFDVKD. The CDR3 DNA follows: TGTGCCACCAGTGAATCGGGACGGCGGCCGGGAGGGCAGTTCTTC. This encodes CATSESGRRPGGQFF.

The J gene is TRBJ1-5, the V gene TRBV29-1; TRBD1 aligns across 8 bases. Germline V gives CDR1 SQVTM, CDR2 ANQGSEA. J was trimmed by 3 bases and V by 8 bases; bases with no gene match: 6. This CDR3 contains 13 residues. CDR3 nucleotide sequence: TGCAGCATAAGGACAGGGATCAATCAGCCCCAGCATTTT. Translation: CSIRTGINQPQHF.

The chain carries TRBV5-6 and TRBJ1-2, with D unresolved. The germline V and J ends were trimmed by 2 bases and 2 bases, with 7 bases remaining between them. The germline V gene has CDR1 SGHDT and CDR2 YYEEEE. CDR3 length: 13 residues. The CDR3 nucleotides read TGTGCCAGCAGCTTAAGCCGAAACTATGGCTACACCTTC. Translating it yields CASSLSRNYGYTF.

The chain joins TRBV19 to TRBJ1-1; D possibly corresponds to TRBD1 (6 bases). Germline CDR1 is LNHDA and CDR2 is SQIVND (reference sequence). V was clipped by 5 bases and J by 1 base, with 11 bases between them. The CDR3 has 14 amino acids. The CDR3 is CASSPDRKNTEAFF. The CDR3 DNA reads as TGTGCCAGTAGTCCGGACAGAAAGAACACTGAAGCTTTCTTT.

The chain combines TRBV19 with TRBJ1-5; TRBD1 matches 8 bases. Germline V gene lookup returns CDR1 LNHDA and CDR2 SQIVND (reference sequence). V was pared by 7 bases and J by 1 base, with 6 bases of the junction left unmatched. The CDR3 totals 15 residues. This CDR3 is CASKSQGASNQPQHF. CDR3 nucleotides: TGTGCCAGTAAATCTCAGGGGGCCAGCAATCAGCCCCAGCATTTT.

The V gene is TRBV19, the J gene TRBJ1-2; no firm D call. Trimming pared 7 bases from V and 4 bases from J, leaving 19 bases between. The CDR3 is 15 amino acids. CDR1 is LNHDA, CDR2 SQIVND, per germline (reference sequence). The CDR3 sequence is CASTISHPGGYGYTF. CDR3 nucleotide sequence: TGTGCCAGTACCATTTCCCATCCCGGAGGCTATGGCTACACCTTC.

Of note for this clone: Just one base apart from a much larger clone, this may be a read error. The chain uses TRBV5-6 and TRBJ1-1, with D maybe TRBD1 (6 bases). The germline V and J ends were trimmed by 2 bases and 7 bases, with 6 bases remaining between them. CDR1 and CDR2 from the germline V gene are SGHDT and YYEEEE. The CDR3 spans 11 residues. The CDR3 spells CASSFRGEAFF. The CDR3 region has the DNA TGTGCCAGCAGCTTCAGGGGTGAAGCTTTCTTT.

This clone was recorded once. V gene TRBV6-5 combines with J gene TRBJ1-2; 10 nucleotides line up with TRBD1. With 6 bases clipped from V and 2 bases from J, the junction kept 3 bases outside the gene matches. The V gene's germline CDR1 is MNHEY and CDR2 SVGAGI. The CDR3 runs 14 residues. CDR3 sequence (DNA): TGTGCCAGCAGAAGGACAGGGGGAAACTATGGCTACACCTTC. Amino acids: CASRRTGGNYGYTF.

The chain employs TRBV7-9 and TRBJ2-5; 8 nucleotides line up with TRBD1. Germline CDR1 and CDR2: SEHNR and FQNEAQ (reference sequence). The CDR3 length is 15 residues. V was clipped by 5 bases and J by 5 bases; unmatched bases: 10. The CDR3, as DNA: TGTGCCAGCAGCGAAAAGAGGACAGGGAAGGAGACCCAGTACTTC. Its protein is CASSEKRTGKETQYF. Full variable domain (rest looked up from reference TRBV7-9 and TRBJ2-5): DTGVSQNPRHKITKRGQNVTFRCDPISEHNRLYWYRQTLGQGPEFLTYFQNEAQLEKSRLLSDRFSAERPKGSFSTLEIQRTEQGDSAMYLCASSEKRTGKETQYFGPGTRLLVL.

The chain has TRBV9 and TRBJ2-2; D unclear. The CDR3 has 13 amino acids. V was trimmed by 4 bases and J by 6 bases, leaving 10 bases between them. Germline V gives CDR1 SGDLS, CDR2 YYNGEE. CDR3 coding DNA: TGTGCCAGCAGCCCCCAGGTGGCCGGGGAGCTGTTTTTT. Amino acid sequence: CASSPQVAGELFF.

In the case of this clone: Other DNA sequences within the sample encode an identical CDR3. The J gene is TRBJ1-1, the V gene TRBV29-1; no clear D. V was pared by 5 bases and J by 5 bases, with 9 bases between. Germline values: CDR1 SQVTM, CDR2 ANQGSEA. This CDR3 has 11 residues. CDR3 sequence reads: CSVTTGTEAFF. CDR3 DNA sequence: TGCAGCGTTACAACGGGGACTGAAGCTTTCTTT.

This sequence joins TRBV12-3 or TRBV12-4 and TRBJ1-1, with D unclear. The ends were cut back, 4 bases at V and 5 bases at J, with 11 bases in the middle. CDR3 size: 13 residues. The CDR3 protein is CASSSTPPTEAFF. Here the CDR3 DNA reads TGTGCCAGCAGTTCTACCCCCCCTACTGAAGCTTTCTTT.

The chain recombines TRBV7-9 with TRBJ2-5; TRBD1 matches 8 bases. J gave up 5 bases and V 5 bases, and 7 bases lay outside the gene matches. Germline CDR1 SEHNR, CDR2 FQNEAQ (reference sequence). The CDR3 is made up of 14 amino acids. The CDR3 DNA follows: TGTGCCAGCAGCCCAAAGACAGGGGTGGAGACCCAGTACTTC. It translates to CASSPKTGVETQYF.

The chain joins TRBV18 to TRBJ2-7, with TRBD1 matching 9 bases. V trimming: 3 bases; J trimming: 6 bases; junction bases outside the gene matches: 9. Germline CDR1 and CDR2: KGHSH and LQKENI. The CDR3 runs 15 residues. The DNA of the CDR3 is TGTGCCAGCTCACCGGACAGGGGTCTATTCGGCGAGCAGTACTTC. It translates to CASSPDRGLFGEQYF.